This entry lists 14 T cell receptor beta chains sequenced from one sample in a study of T cell responses to AZD1222 COVID-19 vaccine. Some clones are missing from TCRdb's copy, which holds only in-frame ones; the method was immunoSEQ multiplex PCR. The table has about 120,000 clones, roughly 91% seen once. The material sequenced was peripheral blood, taken 28 days after the second AZD1222 dose. Source of these receptors: an adult who received the AZD1222 COVID-19 vaccine.

This chain uses TRBV19 with TRBJ2-2, with TRBD1 as a possible D gene (6 bases). The germline V gene encodes CDR1 LNHDA and CDR2 SQIVND (reference sequence). The CDR3 totals 15 residues. Trimming shortened V by 5 bases and J by 2 bases, and 12 bases separated the two germline ends. CDR3 sequence (DNA): TGTGCCAGTAGTCTCCAAGGGGGTAACACCGGGGAGCTGTTTTTT. This gives the protein CASSLQGGNTGELFF.

The chain has TRBV5-6 and TRBJ1-2; no reliable D call. V lost 4 bases and J 8 bases, leaving 12 bases between the germline ends. Germline CDR1 reads SGHDT; CDR2 reads YYEEEE. CDR3 size: 12 residues. CDR3: CASSVIDQGYTF. The CDR3 DNA reads TGTGCCAGCAGCGTAATAGATCAGGGCTACACCTTC.

The DNA for the CDR3 is TGTGCCACCAGCACCTTGGGACAGGGGGATGGCTACACCTTC. It translates to CATSTLGQGDGYTF. The rearrangement joins TRBV15 to TRBJ1-2; 11 bases map to TRBD1. The CDR3 loop spans 14 amino acids. J was trimmed by 6 bases and V by 4 bases; bases with no gene match: 4. From germline, CDR1 is LNHNV and CDR2 YYDKDF (reference sequence).

The chain is built from TRBV3-1 (or the pseudogene TRBV3-2) and TRBJ2-3; 8 bases are a match to TRBD2. Losses at the gene ends were 1 base for V and 6 bases for J; bases not matched to a gene: 6. The germline V gene encodes CDR1 LGHDT and CDR2 YNNKEL (reference sequence). The CDR3 length is 15 residues. The CDR3 DNA reads TGTGCCAGCAGCCAAGTCTTGGTAGCGGGGGATACGCAGTATTTT. Protein: CASSQVLVAGDTQYF.

CDR3 protein: CASLVTGGQPQHF. In nucleotides, the CDR3 is TGTGCCAGCTTGGTCACAGGGGGCCAGCCCCAGCATTTT. J is TRBJ1-5 and V is TRBV6-5; TRBD1 matches at 9 bases. CDR1 is MNHEY and CDR2 is SVGAGI in the germline V gene. Germline trimming cut 8 bases from V and 7 bases from J; bases unmatched to any gene: 6. This CDR3 region has 13 residues.

The chain combines TRBV20-1 with TRBJ2-6, with D tentatively TRBD1 (6 bases). The CDR3 has 16 residues. Trimming left V 3 bases short and J 2 bases short, with 14 bases between. In germline, CDR1 is DFQATT, CDR2 SNEGSKA (reference sequence). CDR3 in DNA: TGCAGTGCTAGTTCTGGGGCAGGGGCTGGGGCCAACGTCCTGACTTTC. Protein: CSASSGAGAGANVLTF.

This clone was seen only once. The chain recombines TRBV7-9 with TRBJ2-1; 14 positions match TRBD2. The CDR3 is 15 residues long. Germline CDR1 reads SEHNR; CDR2 reads FQNEAQ (reference sequence). J lost 5 bases, V lost 5 bases, and 2 bases had no gene match. This chain's CDR3 is CASSRGLAGDNEQFF. CDR3 sequence (DNA): TGTGCCAGCAGCCGGGGACTAGCGGGAGACAATGAGCAGTTCTTC. The full variable domain, with the rest looked up from reference TRBV7-9 and TRBJ2-1, is DTGVSQNPRHKITKRGQNVTFRCDPISEHNRLYWYRQTLGQGPEFLTYFQNEAQLEKSRLLSDRFSAERPKGSFSTLEIQRTEQGDSAMYLCASSRGLAGDNEQFFGPGTRLTVL.

The genes are TRBV9 and TRBJ1-1; 8 bases map to TRBD1. Germline lookup yields CDR1 SGDLS and CDR2 YYNGEE. J gave up 13 bases and V 4 bases, and 12 bases lay outside the gene matches. This CDR3 is built from 13 residues. The CDR3 DNA is TGTGCCAGCAGCTATACTGGACAGGGAGCCATTTTCTTT. Translation: CASSYTGQGAIFF.

The rearrangement links TRBV20-1 to TRBJ2-3, with no clear D. Trimming took off 5 bases at V and 1 base at J, with 4 bases between the two ends. The CDR3 totals 11 residues. The germline CDR1 and CDR2 sequences are DFQATT and SNEGSKA (reference sequence). Written as DNA, the CDR3 is TGCAGTGCTGCGGGCACAGATACGCAGTATTTT. Translation gives CSAAGTDTQYF.

The chain combines TRBV27 with TRBJ2-7; TRBD1 matches at 8 bases. In germline, CDR1 is MNHEY, CDR2 SMNVEV (reference sequence). This CDR3 has 14 residues. J gave up 4 bases and V 5 bases, and 7 bases lay outside the gene matches. CDR3 DNA sequence: TGTGCCAGCAGTCCCGGGACAGGCGAATACGAGCAGTACTTC. Translation gives CASSPGTGEYEQYF.

In DNA form, the CDR3 reads TGTGCCAGCAGTGAATCCCTAGCGGGGGTACGTGAGCAGTTCTTC. Its translation is CASSESLAGVREQFF. This sequence joins TRBV6-1 and TRBJ2-1; 10 nucleotides agree with TRBD2. This CDR3 is 15 amino acids long. J gave up 9 bases and V 2 bases, and 7 bases lay outside the gene matches. Germline V lookup: CDR1 MNHNS, CDR2 SASEGT.

The chain employs TRBV15 and TRBJ1-2, with a tentative D call TRBD1 (6 bases). The V and J ends lost 0 bases and 7 bases respectively, with 18 bases between them. The germline CDR1 and CDR2 sequences are LNHNV and YYDKDF (reference sequence). The CDR3 sequence is 16 residues long. The CDR3 nucleotides are TGTGCCACCAGCAGAGACGGCCGGGGCAGGGGTGGTGGCTACACCTTC. This translates into CATSRDGRGRGGGYTF.

V and J are TRBV4-2 and TRBJ1-2, with D possibly being TRBD1 (6 bases). Per germline, CDR1 LGHNA and CDR2 YNFKEQ. CDR3 length equals 15 residues. V dropped 4 bases and J dropped 0 bases, with 12 bases sitting between them. The CDR3 here is CASSPLTGTNYGYTF. The CDR3 DNA sequence: TGTGCCAGCAGCCCATTGACAGGCACTAACTATGGCTACACCTTC.

The chain employs TRBV5-1 and TRBJ2-2; 12 positions agree with TRBD2. The V gene's germline CDR1 is SGHRS and CDR2 YFSETQ. The V and J ends lost 0 bases and 7 bases, in that order; junction bases with no gene match: 10. CDR3 length equals 18 residues. The DNA of the CDR3 is TGCGCCAGCAGCTTGGACCCCCTAGCGGGGGGGCATGTCGGGGAGCTGTTTTTT. Translated, it gives CASSLDPLAGGHVGELFF.